This T cell receptor (beta chain) is from a study of T cells after yellow fever vaccination. Template switching by 5'RACE produced TCR cDNA, adding a universal primer site and UMIs. MiXCR, applied by TCRdb to the 5' RACE reads, yields one record per CDR3 protein. The table includes approximately 330,000 distinct CDR3 sequences, roughly 4.3% detected once. As concerns this clonotype: Its antigen is currently unknown.

General study points: Subsequent to the booster, the majority of primary-vaccination clones reappeared (around 95% CD4, 85% to 90% CD8). There was a possibility that FACS-sorted repertoires contained abundant clonotypes contaminating from the bulk population. The secondary response peaked faster, at day 5 versus 15, but was weaker.

Per germline, CDR1 KGHDR and CDR2 SFDVKD. The CDR3 has 12 amino acids. Deletions cut 0 bases from V and 7 bases from J, with 3 bases between. Sample: PBMCs, taken 5 days after the yellow fever booster vaccination. The chain employs TRBV24-1 and TRBJ2-1; no clear D. The TCR sequence derives from a young man who received the YFV17D yellow fever vaccine. The CDR3 sequence is CATSDLLNEQFF. The CDR3 bases are TGTGCCACCAGTGATTTGCTGAATGAGCAGTTCTTC.